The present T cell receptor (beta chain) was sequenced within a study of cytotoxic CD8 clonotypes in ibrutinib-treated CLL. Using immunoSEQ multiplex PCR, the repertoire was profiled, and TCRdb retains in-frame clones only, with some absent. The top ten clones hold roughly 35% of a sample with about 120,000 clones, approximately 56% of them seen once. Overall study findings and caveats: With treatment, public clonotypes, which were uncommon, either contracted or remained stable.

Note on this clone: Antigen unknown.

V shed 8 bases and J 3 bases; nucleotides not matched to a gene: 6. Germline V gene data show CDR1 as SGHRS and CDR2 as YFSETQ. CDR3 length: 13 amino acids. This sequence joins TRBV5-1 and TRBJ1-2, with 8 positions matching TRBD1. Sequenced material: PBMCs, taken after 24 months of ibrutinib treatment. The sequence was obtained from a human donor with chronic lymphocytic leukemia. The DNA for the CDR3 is TGCGCCAGTTCCGGACAGGGAGACTATGGCTACACCTTC. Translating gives CASSGQGDYGYTF.